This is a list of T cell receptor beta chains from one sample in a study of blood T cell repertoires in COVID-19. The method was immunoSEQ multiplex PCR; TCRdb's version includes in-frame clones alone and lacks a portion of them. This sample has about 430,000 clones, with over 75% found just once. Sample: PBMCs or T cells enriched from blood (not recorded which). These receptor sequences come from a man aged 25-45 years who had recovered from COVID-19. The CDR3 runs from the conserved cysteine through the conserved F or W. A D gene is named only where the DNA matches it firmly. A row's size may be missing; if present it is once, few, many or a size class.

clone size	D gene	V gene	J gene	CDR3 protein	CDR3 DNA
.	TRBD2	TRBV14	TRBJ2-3	CASSSGLAGSWTDTQYF	TGTGCCAGCAGTTCCGGACTAGCGGGAAGTTGGACAGATACGCAGTATTTT
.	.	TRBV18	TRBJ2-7	CASSSGGYEQYF	TGTGCCAGCTCCTCAGGAGGGTACGAGCAGTACTTC
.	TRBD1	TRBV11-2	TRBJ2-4	CASSRTGMIGKNIQYF	TGTGCCAGCAGCCGGACAGGGATGATAGGCAAAAACATTCAGTACTTC
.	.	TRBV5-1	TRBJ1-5	CASSPGYSNQPQHF	TGCGCCAGCAGCCCAGGTTATAGCAATCAGCCCCAGCATTTT
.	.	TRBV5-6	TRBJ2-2	CASSFLLTGANTGELFF	TGTGCCAGCAGCTTTCTGTTGACGGGAGCAAACACCGGGGAGCTGTTTTTT
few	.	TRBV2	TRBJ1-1	CASSIKVDGVRAFF	TGTGCCAGCAGTATTAAAGTTGACGGAGTGAGGGCTTTCTTT
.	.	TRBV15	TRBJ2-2	CATTHAAGIYYTGELFF	TGTGCCACCACTCACGCAGCCGGGATCTATTACACCGGGGAGCTGTTTTTT
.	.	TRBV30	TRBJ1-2	CAWTSGNYGYTF	TGTGCCTGGACTTCGGGAAACTATGGCTACACCTTC
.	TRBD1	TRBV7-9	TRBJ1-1	CASSLNQQGGAEAFF	TGTGCCAGCAGCTTAAACCAACAGGGGGGAGCTGAAGCTTTCTTT
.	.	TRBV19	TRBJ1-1	CASSKGASPTMNTEAFF	TGTGCCAGTAGTAAAGGGGCGAGCCCGACGATGAACACTGAAGCTTTCTTT
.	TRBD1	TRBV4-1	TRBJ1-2	CASSQVRDSNYGYTF	TGCGCCAGCAGCCAAGTTAGGGACAGCAACTATGGCTACACCTTC
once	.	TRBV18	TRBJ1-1	CASSPGRGGAFF	TGTGCCAGCTCACCGGGACGGGGAGGAGCTTTCTTT
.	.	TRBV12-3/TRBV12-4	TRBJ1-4	CASSTQGYEKLFF	TGTGCCAGCAGTACCCAGGGTTACGAAAAACTGTTTTTT
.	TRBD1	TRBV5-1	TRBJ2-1	CASSLGQGVDEQFF	TGCGCCAGCAGCTTGGGACAGGGGGTTGATGAGCAGTTCTTC
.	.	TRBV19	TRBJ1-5	CASSITGYSNQPQHF	TGTGCCAGTAGTATAACCGGGTATAGCAATCAGCCCCAGCATTTT
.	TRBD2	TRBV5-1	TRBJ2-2	CASSLAVSGTGELFF	TGCGCCAGCAGCTTGGCTGTTAGCGGGACCGGGGAGCTGTTTTTT
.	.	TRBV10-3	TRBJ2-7	CAISHEDRGTYEQYF	TGTGCCATCAGTCATGAGGACCGGGGAACCTACGAGCAGTACTTC
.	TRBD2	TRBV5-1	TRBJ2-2	CASSLNGLENTGELFF	TGCGCCAGCAGCTTGAATGGACTAGAAAACACCGGGGAGCTGTTTTTT
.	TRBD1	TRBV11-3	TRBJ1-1	CASSLSGGDDTEAFF	TGTGCCAGCAGCCTCTCAGGGGGCGACGACACTGAAGCTTTCTTT
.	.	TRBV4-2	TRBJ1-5	CASSQVGVNQPQHF	TGTGCCAGCAGCCAAGTAGGGGTAAATCAGCCCCAGCATTTT
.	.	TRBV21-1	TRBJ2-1	CASSKCVPRASGYNEQFF	TGTGCCAGCAGCAAATGTGTCCCTAGGGCTAGCGGATACAATGAGCAGTTCTTC
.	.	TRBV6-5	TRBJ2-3	CASSYSVGRKRSQYF	TGTGCCAGCAGTTACTCGGTAGGAAGGAAGCGGTCGCAGTATTTT
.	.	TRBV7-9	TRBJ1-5	CASSGGPGNQPQHF	TGTGCCAGCAGCGGGGGCCCGGGCAATCAGCCCCAGCATTTT
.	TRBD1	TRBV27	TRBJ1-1	CASGYRGLMNTEAFF	TGTGCCAGCGGATACAGGGGGCTGATGAACACTGAAGCTTTCTTT
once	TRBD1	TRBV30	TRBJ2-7	CAWSGGARGEQYF	TGTGCCTGGAGTGGAGGGGCCAGGGGGGAGCAGTACTTC
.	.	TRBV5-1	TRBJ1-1	CASKKWDTGNTEAFF	TGCGCCAGCAAAAAGTGGGATACAGGGAACACTGAAGCTTTCTTT
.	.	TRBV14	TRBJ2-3	CASRPYGTDTQYF	TGTGCCAGCAGACCCTACGGTACAGATACGCAGTATTTT
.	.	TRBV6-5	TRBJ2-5	CASSSGAGEETQYF	TGTGCCAGCAGTAGCGGAGCTGGGGAAGAGACCCAGTACTTC
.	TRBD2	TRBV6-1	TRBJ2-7	CASSELWTSGNYEQYF	TGTGCCAGCAGTGAACTATGGACTAGCGGGAATTACGAGCAGTACTTC
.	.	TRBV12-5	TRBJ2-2	CASGLGKDSANTGELFF	TGTGCTAGTGGTTTGGGAAAGGACAGCGCGAACACCGGGGAGCTGTTTTTT
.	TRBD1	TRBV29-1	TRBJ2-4	CSVGWDRLAKNIQYF	TGCAGCGTAGGTTGGGACAGGCTAGCCAAAAACATTCAGTACTTC
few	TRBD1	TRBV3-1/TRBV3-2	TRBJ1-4	CASSQRDSGTNEKLFF	TGTGCCAGCAGCCAAAGGGACAGCGGAACTAATGAAAAACTGTTTTTT
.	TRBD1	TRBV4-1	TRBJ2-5	CASTTGTGGWGETQYF	TGCGCCAGCACCACCGGGACAGGGGGCTGGGGAGAGACCCAGTACTTC
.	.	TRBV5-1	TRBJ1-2	CASSLYTDNYGYTF	TGCGCCAGCAGCTTGTACACAGATAACTATGGCTACACCTTC
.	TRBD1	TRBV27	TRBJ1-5	CASSFTGDNQPQHF	TGTGCCAGCAGTTTCACAGGGGACAATCAGCCCCAGCATTTT
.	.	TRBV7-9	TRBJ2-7	CASSFFVPGGEQYF	TGTGCCAGCAGCTTTTTCGTCCCGGGCGGGGAGCAGTACTTC
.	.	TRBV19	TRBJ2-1	CASSIGGGDYNEQFF	TGTGCCAGTAGTATAGGCGGCGGGGATTACAATGAGCAGTTCTTC
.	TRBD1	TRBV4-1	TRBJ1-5	CASSHTWGQLNQPQHF	TGCGCCAGCAGCCATACCTGGGGACAGCTCAATCAGCCCCAGCATTTT
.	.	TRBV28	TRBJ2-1	CASQVGAGQVPNEQFF	TGTGCCAGTCAGGTAGGGGCAGGGCAGGTCCCCAATGAGCAGTTCTTC
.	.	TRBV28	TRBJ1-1	CASSPVGLNTEAFF	TGTGCCAGCAGTCCCGTGGGCCTTAACACTGAAGCTTTCTTT
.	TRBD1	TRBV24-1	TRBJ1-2	CATSDPGQGEGYTF	TGTGCCACCAGTGATCCTGGACAGGGGGAAGGCTACACCTTC
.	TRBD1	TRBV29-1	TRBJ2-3	CSVLVGTDTDTQYF	TGCAGCGTCCTTGTGGGGACAGACACAGATACGCAGTATTTT
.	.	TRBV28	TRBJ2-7	CASSTGTRYRSAEQYF	TGTGCCAGCAGTACAGGGACACGATATCGATCAGCCGAGCAGTACTTC
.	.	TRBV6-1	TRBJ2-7	CASSDEWSEQYF	TGTGCCAGCAGTGATGAGTGGAGCGAGCAGTACTTC
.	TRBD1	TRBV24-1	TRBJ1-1	CATSTGGKFDTEAFF	TGTGCCACCTCGACAGGGGGCAAGTTCGACACTGAAGCTTTCTTT
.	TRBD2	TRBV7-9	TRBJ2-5	CASSPGLAPSVTQYF	TGTGCCAGCAGCCCGGGACTAGCCCCTTCGGTCACCCAGTACTTC
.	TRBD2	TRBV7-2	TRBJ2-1	CASSLGWEGYNEQFF	TGTGCCAGCAGCTTAGGGTGGGAGGGTTACAATGAGCAGTTCTTC
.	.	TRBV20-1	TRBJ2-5	CSALQETQYF	TGCAGTGCTCTCCAAGAGACCCAGTACTTC
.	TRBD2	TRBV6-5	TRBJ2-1	CASRRTSASYNEQFF	TGTGCCAGCAGGCGGACTAGCGCTTCCTACAATGAGCAGTTCTTC
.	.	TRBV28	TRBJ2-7	CASSFPTPPRQYF	TGTGCCAGCAGTTTCCCTACTCCGCCGCGGCAGTACTTC
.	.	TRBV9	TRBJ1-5	CASSVALARKRKVCKPQHF	TGTGCCAGCAGCGTAGCCCTGGCGCGGAAGCGGAAGGTCTGTAAGCCCCAGCATTTT
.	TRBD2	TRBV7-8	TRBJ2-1	CASSLTTSGEGRNEQFF	TGTGCCAGCAGCCTGACGACTAGCGGGGAAGGTCGGAATGAGCAGTTCTTC
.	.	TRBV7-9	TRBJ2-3	CASSLDSGKYF	TGTGCCAGCAGCTTAGATAGCGGAAAGTATTTT
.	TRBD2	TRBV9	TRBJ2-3	CASSELAGASDTQYF	TGTGCCAGCAGTGAACTAGCGGGAGCCTCAGATACGCAGTATTTT
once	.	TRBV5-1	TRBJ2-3	CASSSAGSTVNTQYF	TGCGCCAGCAGCTCGGCAGGGTCAACAGTCAATACGCAGTATTTT
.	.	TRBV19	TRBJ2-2	CASSISGMSGELFF	TGTGCCAGTAGTATTTCGGGGATGAGCGGGGAGCTGTTTTTT
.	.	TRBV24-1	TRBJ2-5	CATRGGGTETQYF	TGTGCCACCCGAGGGGGGGGTACAGAGACCCAGTACTTC